The 2 T cell receptor beta chains in this list originate from one sample, sequenced in a study of blood T cells in healthy people across ages. Through a sample-barcoded 5' primer and a J-beta primer mix, a second PCR was run for roughly 6 to 11 cycles. Each CDR3 protein gets one entry after TCRdb re-called the 5' RACE reads with MiXCR. The sample records under 950,000 distinct CDR3 sequences, about 20% being singletons. Sequences were obtained from blood. These TCRs come from an older man in good health.

The rearrangement joins TRBV20-1 to TRBJ1-1, with D maybe TRBD1 (6 bases). V lost 6 bases and J lost 4, with 21 bases in between. The length of the CDR3 is 15 residues. The germline CDR1 and CDR2 sequences are DFQATT and SNEGSKA (reference sequence). In DNA form, the CDR3 reads TGCAGTGCCGTCAATGTTTTAGGACAGATCACTGAAGCTTTCTTT. Its protein product is CSAVNVLGQITEAFF.

This clonotype was seen more than once but under ten times. This chain uses TRBV3-1 with TRBJ2-5; 10 positions match TRBD2. Germline values: CDR1 LGHDT, CDR2 YNNKEL (reference sequence). The CDR3 totals 16 residues. The V segment lost 5 bases and the J segment 5 bases; nucleotides outside the gene matches: 11. This chain's CDR3 is CASSSEVILAGETQYF. CDR3 nucleotide sequence: TGTGCCAGCAGCTCCGAAGTCATACTAGCGGGGGAGACCCAGTACTTC.